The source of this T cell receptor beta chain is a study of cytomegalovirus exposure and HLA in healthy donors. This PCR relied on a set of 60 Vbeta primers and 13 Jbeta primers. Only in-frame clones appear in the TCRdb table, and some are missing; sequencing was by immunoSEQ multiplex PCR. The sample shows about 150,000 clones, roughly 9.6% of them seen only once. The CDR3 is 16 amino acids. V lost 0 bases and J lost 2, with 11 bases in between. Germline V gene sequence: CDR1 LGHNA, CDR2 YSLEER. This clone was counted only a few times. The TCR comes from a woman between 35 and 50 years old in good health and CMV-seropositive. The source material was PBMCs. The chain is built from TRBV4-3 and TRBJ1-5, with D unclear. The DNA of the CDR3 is TGCGCCAGCAGCCAAGACTCGGCGGGCGGCAATCAGCCCCAGCATTTT. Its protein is CASSQDSAGGNQPQHF.